The clone carrying this TCR beta chain was observed at least ten times. No antigen is known for it. The sample is drawn from a study of Graves' ophthalmopathy and Graves' hyperthyroidism. Notes on the study in general: Ophthalmopathy was separated from stable hyperthyroidism by a 13-signature model with about 86% sensitivity and approximately 81% specificity. Thyroid clonotypes that were expanded above 0.001 frequency mostly also appeared in blood.

This CDR3 region has 13 residues. Trimming at V came to 3 bases and at J to 3 bases, leaving 4 bases not matched to a gene. Germline V gene lookup returns CDR1 DFQATT and CDR2 SNEGSKA (reference sequence). For repertoire sequencing, the TCR beta CDR3 regions were amplified from RNA transcripts. Scientists carried out first-round RT-PCR using HTBI primers and then a second-round multiplex PCR. TCRdb called the multiplex PCR reads again in MiXCR, with one record for every CDR3 protein. In the table there are 600,000 to 700,000 distinct CDR3 sequences, roughly 39% of which are singletons. Having ophthalmopathy, the donors showed moderate-to-severe activity, CAS ≥3 and NOSPECS ≥4, with disease lasting under 3 months. Other autoimmune diseases, uncontrolled infections, pregnancy or lactation led to the exclusion of patients.

The V call is TRBV20-1, the J call TRBJ2-7; 8 nucleotides line up with TRBD2. The sample taken for sequencing was peripheral blood. The source is an adult man with Graves' ophthalmopathy. As DNA, the CDR3 is TGCAGTGCTAGGACTAGCGCCGACTACGAGCAGTACTTC. It is translated as CSARTSADYEQYF.